These 13 T cell receptor beta chains came from one sample sequenced in a study of T cell responses to AZD1222 COVID-19 vaccine. Clones were sequenced by immunoSEQ multiplex PCR, and TCRdb holds only the in-frame ones, with some missing. Of around 120,000 clones listed, around 92% are singletons. The material was peripheral blood, obtained on day 0 of AZD1222 vaccination. The receptors stem from an adult in good health.

The chain combines TRBV6-5 with TRBJ1-2; 7 nucleotides line up with TRBD1. Germline assignment: CDR1 MNHEY and CDR2 SVGAGI. V trimming: 4 bases; J trimming: 4 bases; junction bases outside the gene matches: 9. This CDR3 has 15 residues. Here the CDR3 DNA reads TGTGCCAGCAGTTTTGACAGGGCTTCCGCCTATGGCTACACCTTC. As protein: CASSFDRASAYGYTF.

The chain is built from TRBV2 and TRBJ1-1; D remains unclear. This CDR3 contains 11 residues. Germline values: CDR1 SNHLY, CDR2 FYNNEI. V was clipped by 4 bases and J by 11 bases, with 11 bases between them. CDR3 in DNA: TGTGCCAGCAGTGCGGGAGGGAGGGCTTTCTTT. This sequence encodes CASSAGGRAFF.

This chain's CDR3 is CASYSDLTEAFF. The CDR3, as DNA: TGTGCCTCTTATTCGGATTTGACTGAAGCTTTCTTT. This chain connects TRBV28 to TRBJ1-1; D call uncertain. Germline-derived CDR1 and CDR2 are MDHEN and SYDVKM. This CDR3 has 12 amino acids. V lost 11 bases, J lost 5 bases, and 15 bases lay in between.

The rearrangement uses TRBV18 and TRBJ1-5; tentative D call: TRBD1 (5 bases). The CDR3 is 13 residues long. In germline, CDR1 is KGHSH, CDR2 LQKENI. Trimming pared 4 bases from V and 11 bases from J, leaving 15 bases between. Written as DNA, the CDR3 is TGTGCCAGCTCACAACAGGACGGGCTGACCCAGCATTTT. It is translated as CASSQQDGLTQHF.

The chain is built from TRBV7-2 and TRBJ1-4, with D possibly being TRBD1 (5 bases). Germline V gene lookup returns CDR1 SGHTA and CDR2 FQGNSA. The CDR3 is 16 amino acids. V was shortened by 4 bases and J by 0 bases, with 12 bases between the two germline ends. The CDR3 reads CASSSSPGSTNEKLFF. CDR3 coding DNA: TGTGCCAGCAGCTCGTCTCCAGGGTCAACTAATGAAAAACTGTTTTTT.

The J gene is TRBJ1-6, the V gene TRBV5-6; D is undetermined. This CDR3 comprises 14 residues. Deletions cut 0 bases from V and 9 bases from J, with 10 bases between. Looked up from germline, CDR1 is SGHDT and CDR2 is YYEEEE. CDR3 protein: CASSLVALSSPLHF. The CDR3 DNA sequence: TGTGCCAGCAGCTTGGTGGCCTTGAGTTCACCCCTCCACTTT.

The V gene is TRBV7-2, the J gene TRBJ2-1, with 8 bases identical to TRBD2. The CDR3 sequence is 16 residues long. V shed 1 base, J shed 5 bases, and the junction held 7 bases outside the gene matches. Germline lookup yields CDR1 SGHTA and CDR2 FQGNSA. The CDR3 DNA is TGTGCCAGCAGCTTAGGGAAGATAGCGGGGAACAATGAGCAGTTCTTC. This encodes CASSLGKIAGNNEQFF.

The chain couples TRBV6-5 to TRBJ1-1; tentative D call: TRBD1 (5 bases). CDR1 MNHEY and CDR2 SVGAGI come from the germline V gene. Trimming left V 0 bases short and J 5 bases short, with 10 bases between. The CDR3 spans 14 residues. The CDR3 region is CASSYSRVATEAFF. The CDR3 DNA is TGTGCCAGCAGTTACTCCAGGGTTGCTACTGAAGCTTTCTTT.

This sequence joins TRBV11-2 and TRBJ2-7; D might be TRBD2 (6 bases). Germline V lookup: CDR1 SGHAT, CDR2 FQNNGV. Trimming cost V 4 bases and J 4 bases, with 11 bases left between them. The CDR3 runs 13 residues. The CDR3 loop reads CASSSPTSYEQYF. The CDR3 nucleotides read TGTGCCAGCAGCTCGCCGACTAGTTACGAGCAGTACTTC. Variable domain in full (rest from reference TRBV11-2 and TRBJ2-7): EAGVAQSPRYKIIEKRQSVAFWCNPISGHATLYWYQQILGQGPKLLIQFQNNGVVDDSQLPKDRFSAERLKGVDSTLKIQPAKLEDSAVYLCASSSPTSYEQYFGPGTRLTVT.

The rearrangement uses TRBV5-1 and TRBJ2-2; D not certain. The germline V gene encodes CDR1 SGHRS and CDR2 YFSETQ. V dropped 7 bases and J dropped 0 bases, with 13 bases sitting between them. The CDR3 is 15 amino acids. DNA of the CDR3: TGCGCCAGCGTCCGGGCCCCCCCGAACACCGGGGAGCTGTTTTTT. Its protein product is CASVRAPPNTGELFF.

The sample holds one count of this clone. This chain links TRBV4-3 with TRBJ2-1; 13 bases are shared with TRBD2. The junction had 6 bases not matched to a gene; V was cut back by 1 base and J by 9 bases. This CDR3 is built from 16 residues. Germline V lookup: CDR1 LGHNA, CDR2 YSLEER. This chain's CDR3 is CASSQVGLAGKGEQFF. CDR3 in DNA: TGCGCCAGCAGCCAAGTGGGACTAGCGGGAAAGGGTGAGCAGTTCTTC.

The chain links TRBV14 to TRBJ2-5, with D hard to call. The CDR3 runs 16 residues. From germline, CDR1 is SGHDN and CDR2 FVKESK. Trimming took off 0 bases at V and 0 bases at J, with 11 bases between the two ends. CDR3 amino acids: CASSQDFSMYQETQYF. The CDR3, as DNA: TGTGCCAGCAGCCAAGACTTCAGTATGTACCAAGAGACCCAGTACTTC. The whole variable domain, remainder taken from reference TRBV14 and TRBJ2-5, is EAGVTQFPSHSVIEKGQTVTLRCDPISGHDNLYWYRRVMGKEIKFLLHFVKESKQDESGMPNNRFLAERTGGTYSTLKVQPAELEDSGVYFCASSQDFSMYQETQYFGPGTRLLVL.

The CDR3: CASSNRLTSYEQYF. The CDR3 DNA follows: TGTGCCAGCAGCAACAGACTTACATCCTACGAGCAGTACTTC. This chain uses TRBV7-2 with TRBJ2-7; no definite D call. CDR3 length: 14 residues. Germline V gives CDR1 SGHTA, CDR2 FQGNSA. The V and J ends lost 5 bases and 1 base respectively, with 12 bases between them.